This is a list of T cell receptor beta chains from one sample in a study of shared clonotypes between healthy human individuals. The repertoire was sequenced with immunoSEQ multiplex PCR; TCRdb's copy has only in-frame clones and lacks some. The sample shows millions of clones, about 94% of them seen only once. Sequencing was performed on naive CD8+ T cells sorted from blood. The receptors stem from a man younger than 35 in good health. Each CDR3 is given with its conserved first and last residue. Fields, in order: J gene, clone size, V gene, CDR3 length, D gene, CDR3 protein, CDR3 DNA. D genes are given only for firm matches. The listing skips clone size in some rows; elsewhere it reads once, few, many or a size class.

>TRBJ1-2|.|TRBV6-5|13|.
CASSYGATNGYTF
TGTGCCAGCAGTTACGGGGCAACTAATGGCTACACCTTC
>TRBJ1-2|.|TRBV13|12|.
CASSPSDYGYTF
TGTGCCAGCAGCCCCTCCGACTATGGCTACACCTTC
>TRBJ2-2|.|TRBV15|12|.
CATSRDSGELFF
TGTGCCACCAGCAGAGATAGCGGGGAGCTGTTTTTT
>TRBJ2-6|.|TRBV5-6|17|.
CASSSRDVFSGANVLTF
TGTGCCAGCAGCTCGAGGGACGTATTCTCTGGGGCCAACGTCCTGACTTTC
>TRBJ1-1|.|TRBV19|15|.
CASSRWYSMNTEAFF
TGTGCCAGTAGTCGGTGGTACAGTATGAACACTGAAGCTTTCTTT
>TRBJ1-4|.|TRBV5-6|14|.
CASTFGQTNEKLFF
TGTGCCAGCACCTTCGGGCAGACGAATGAAAAACTGTTTTTT
>TRBJ2-3|.|TRBV7-9|14|.
CASSRHIGVDAQYF
TGTGCCAGCAGCAGACATATAGGAGTCGATGCGCAGTATTTT
>TRBJ2-7|.|TRBV5-6|16|TRBD1
CASSLTPGTGANEQYF
TGTGCCAGCAGCTTGACCCCGGGAACAGGGGCAAACGAGCAGTACTTC
>TRBJ1-5|.|TRBV5-1|15|TRBD1
CASSETGGGNQPQHF
TGCGCCAGCAGCGAAACAGGGGGTGGCAATCAGCCCCAGCATTTT
>TRBJ2-4|.|TRBV25-1|13|TRBD2
CASSTSGRNIQYF
TGTGCCAGCAGTACAAGCGGGAGAAACATTCAGTACTTC
>TRBJ2-2|.|TRBV6-5|15|.
CASSYRILGTGELFF
TGTGCCAGCAGTTACAGGATCTTGGGCACCGGGGAGCTGTTTTTT
>TRBJ2-5|.|TRBV7-9|12|.
CASSLNQETQYF
TGTGCCAGCAGCTTAAATCAAGAGACCCAGTACTTC
>TRBJ2-7|few|TRBV7-2|15|TRBD1
CASSLDSGGPYEQYF
TGTGCCAGCAGCTTAGATTCAGGGGGCCCCTACGAGCAGTACTTC
>TRBJ2-7|.|TRBV9|14|TRBD2
CASSAPGRPYEQYF
TGTGCCAGCAGCGCCCCCGGGAGGCCATACGAGCAGTACTTC
>TRBJ2-1|.|TRBV11-2|16|.
CASSFGASSSYNEQFF
TGTGCCAGCAGCTTTGGGGCATCCAGCTCCTACAATGAGCAGTTCTTC
>TRBJ1-3|.|TRBV28|14|.
CASTQGSSGNTIYF
TGTGCCAGCACCCAAGGGTCCTCTGGAAACACCATATATTTT
>TRBJ2-5|.|TRBV5-1|15|TRBD1
CASSSGTGGKETQYF
TGCGCCAGCAGCTCCGGGACAGGGGGAAAGGAGACCCAGTACTTC
>TRBJ2-1|.|TRBV9|15|TRBD2
CASTLAGDPYNEQFF
TGTGCCAGCACTTTAGCGGGAGACCCTTACAATGAGCAGTTCTTC
>TRBJ1-2|.|TRBV6-5|15|TRBD1
CASSYTQGANYGYTF
TGTGCCAGCAGTTACACACAGGGGGCTAACTATGGCTACACCTTC
>TRBJ1-5|.|TRBV7-9|15|TRBD1
CASSSDRVTNQPQHF
TGTGCCAGCAGCTCGGACAGGGTTACAAATCAGCCCCAGCATTTT
>TRBJ2-7|.|TRBV30|13|.
CAWTSGLTYEQYF
TGTGCCTGGACCAGTGGGCTCACCTACGAGCAGTACTTC
>TRBJ2-7|.|TRBV2|15|.
CASSEGLAYSYEQYF
TGTGCCAGCAGTGAGGGATTAGCTTACTCCTACGAGCAGTACTTC
>TRBJ2-7|.|TRBV6-5|13|TRBD1
CASRSGQGFEQYF
TGTGCCAGCCGTTCGGGACAGGGGTTCGAGCAGTACTTC
>TRBJ1-1|.|TRBV4-1|20|TRBD1
CASSPPLGTGQRIWNTEAFF
TGCGCCAGCAGCCCCCCCCTGGGCACGGGACAGCGAATCTGGAACACTGAAGCTTTCTTT
>TRBJ2-2|.|TRBV11-2|14|.
CASSAYRDVGELFF
TGTGCCAGCAGCGCCTACAGGGACGTCGGGGAGCTGTTTTTT
>TRBJ2-7|.|TRBV20-1|10|.
CSAPLREQYF
TGCAGTGCTCCTTTACGGGAGCAGTACTTC